These T cell receptor beta chains were read from a single sample in a study of vaccination and CD4 T cells after COVID-19. TCRdb independently ran MiXCR on the PCR reads; one entry per CDR3 protein. The sample lists under 5,000 distinct CDR3 sequences, around 35% occurring once. No antigens are known for them. The sample consisted of CD4+ T cells from blood, cultured in vitro, taken after SARS-CoV-2 vaccination. These receptors came from a human donor who had recovered from COVID-19. CDR3s include the opening cysteine and the closing phenylalanine or tryptophan. A D gene is named only where the DNA matches it firmly. Clone size is stated in some rows and not others, as once, few, many or a class when expanded.

>TRBD1|few|TRBV4-1|TRBJ1-2
TGCGCCAGCAGCCAAGAAATGACAGGGTACTATGGCTACACCTTC
CASSQEMTGYYGYTF
>.|few|TRBV5-4|TRBJ1-2
TGTGCCAGCAGCTTGGACGGGGTCGATGGCTACACCTTC
CASSLDGVDGYTF
>TRBD1|.|TRBV28|TRBJ2-7
TGTGCCAGCAGGAGACAGGGGCGAACTTACGAGCAGTACTTC
CASRRQGRTYEQYF
>TRBD2|few|TRBV20-1|TRBJ2-3
TGCAGTGCTATATTAGGGGCAAAGCGGGGGAGCACAGATACGCAGTATTTT
CSAILGAKRGSTDTQYF
>TRBD2|few|TRBV6-1|TRBJ2-1
TGTGCCAGCGGGCGGGGGGGGTCATCGACCTACAATGAGCAGTTCTTC
CASGRGGSSTYNEQFF
>TRBD1|once|TRBV5-4|TRBJ1-1
TGTGCCAGCAGCTTCACAGGGGGCACTGAAGCTTTCTTT
CASSFTGGTEAFF
>TRBD2|once|TRBV6-1|TRBJ2-7
TGTGCCAGCAGCGGGGCGGGAGGGCCATGGGACGAGCAGTACTTC
CASSGAGGPWDEQYF
>.|.|TRBV7-6|TRBJ2-5
TGTGCCAGCAGCTCGTCCCCCCCGGGCGCGGTGCAAGAGACCCAGTACTTC
CASSSSPPGAVQETQYF
>TRBD2|few|TRBV7-2|TRBJ2-5
TGTGCCAGCAGCTTGGGCGGGGGGCGAGAGACCCAGTACTTC
CASSLGGGRETQYF
>TRBD1|few|TRBV28|TRBJ2-7
TGTGCCAGCAGTTTTCCGGACAGGGAGCTTTACGAGCAGTACTTC
CASSFPDRELYEQYF
>TRBD1|.|TRBV28|TRBJ1-2
TGTGCCAGCAGTCCACAGGGGGCGATAAGCGGCTACACCTTC
CASSPQGAISGYTF
>.|.|TRBV11-2|TRBJ1-2
TGTGCCAGCAGCCTGACATCGGTACGTTATGGCTACACCTTC
CASSLTSVRYGYTF
>TRBD1|.|TRBV6-1|TRBJ2-7
TGTGCCAGCAGACGACAGGGGGTTGGCGAGCAGTACTTC
CASRRQGVGEQYF
>.|.|TRBV20-1|TRBJ1-3
TGCAGTGCTAGAGATCAAAGAGGCGGTGGAAACACCATATATTTT
CSARDQRGGGNTIYF
>TRBD1|.|TRBV6-1|TRBJ2-1
TGTGCCAGCACTAAAGGGACAGGGGGAGAGCAGTTCTTC
CASTKGTGGEQFF
>.|few|TRBV10-3|TRBJ1-1
TGTGCCATCAGTGAGGTTATACGAGCGGTGAACACTGAAGCTTTCTTT
CAISEVIRAVNTEAFF
>.|few|TRBV20-1|TRBJ2-3
TGCAGTGCTAGAGAGGCTTGGCCTAGCACAGATACGCAGTATTTT
CSAREAWPSTDTQYF
>.|few|TRBV7-2|TRBJ1-5
TGTGCCAGCAGCTTAGCGCCTTCATTCCTTAATCAGCCCCAGCATTTT
CASSLAPSFLNQPQHF
>TRBD1|once|TRBV23-1|TRBJ1-4
TGCGCCAGCAGTCAAATCCTACAGGGGGGTACCAGGAATGAAAAACTGTTTTTT
CASSQILQGGTRNEKLFF
>TRBD1|.|TRBV2|TRBJ2-5
TGTGCCGGCGACAGGGTCGGGGAGACCCAGTACTTC
CAGDRVGETQYF
>.|.|TRBV9|TRBJ2-3
TGTGCCAGCGCAGGGGGGACAGATACGCAGTATTTT
CASAGGTDTQYF
>.|.|TRBV28|TRBJ2-1
TGTGCCAGCAGCGAAAGCTTTTTGGGGACCTTCTACAATGAGCAGTTCTTC
CASSESFLGTFYNEQFF
>TRBD2|few|TRBV11-2|TRBJ2-5
TGTGCCAGCAGCTCCGGCGGGGGGGCCCCAGAGACCCAGTACTTC
CASSSGGGAPETQYF
>.|.|TRBV25-1|TRBJ1-4
TGTGCCAGCAGTGAAGGCGGGCAGGGCTATAATGAAAAACTGTTTTTT
CASSEGGQGYNEKLFF
>.|few|TRBV2|TRBJ1-2
TGTGCCAGCAGTACAGACCTCCCGAGGGGCTACACCTTC
CASSTDLPRGYTF
>.|.|TRBV11-2|TRBJ2-5
TGTGCCAGCAGCCCTGGGCCAAGGGAGACCCAGTACTTC
CASSPGPRETQYF
>.|.|TRBV6-1|TRBJ2-1
TGTGCCAGCAGTGCATCCATATATCAGCAGCATGAGCAGTTCTTC
CASSASIYQQHEQFF